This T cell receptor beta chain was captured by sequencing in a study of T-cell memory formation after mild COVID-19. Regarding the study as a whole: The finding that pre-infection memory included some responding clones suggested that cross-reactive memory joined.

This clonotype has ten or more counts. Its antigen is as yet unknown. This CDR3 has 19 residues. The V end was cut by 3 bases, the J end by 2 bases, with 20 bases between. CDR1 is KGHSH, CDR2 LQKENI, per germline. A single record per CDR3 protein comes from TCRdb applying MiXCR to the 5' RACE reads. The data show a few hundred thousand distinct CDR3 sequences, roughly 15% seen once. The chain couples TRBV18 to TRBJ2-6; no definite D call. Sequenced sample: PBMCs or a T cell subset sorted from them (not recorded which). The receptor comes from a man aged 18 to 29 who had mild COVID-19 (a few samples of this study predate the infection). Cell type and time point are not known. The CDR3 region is CASSPHDIRSFTGANVLTF. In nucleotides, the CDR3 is TGTGCCAGCTCACCTCACGATATTCGCAGTTTCACTGGGGCCAACGTCCTGACTTTC.